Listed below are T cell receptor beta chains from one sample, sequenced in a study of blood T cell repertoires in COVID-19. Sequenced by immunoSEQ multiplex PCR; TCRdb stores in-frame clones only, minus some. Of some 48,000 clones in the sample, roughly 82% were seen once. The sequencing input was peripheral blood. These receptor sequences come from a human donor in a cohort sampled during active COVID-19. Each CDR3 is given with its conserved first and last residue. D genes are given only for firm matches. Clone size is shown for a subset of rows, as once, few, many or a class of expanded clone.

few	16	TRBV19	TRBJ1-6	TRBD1	CASTGTGSSYNSPLHF	TGTGCCAGTACTGGGACAGGGAGCTCCTATAATTCACCCCTCCACTTT
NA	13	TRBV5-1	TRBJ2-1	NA	CASSPGSVNEQFF	TGCGCCAGCTCCCCTGGTTCGGTCAATGAGCAGTTCTTC
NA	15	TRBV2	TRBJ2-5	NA	CASRTQVGGQETQYF	TGTGCCAGCAGGACACAGGTTGGTGGGCAAGAGACCCAGTACTTC
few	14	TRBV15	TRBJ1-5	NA	CATSRGLDNQPQHF	TGTGCCACCAGCAGAGGGCTTGACAATCAGCCCCAGCATTTT
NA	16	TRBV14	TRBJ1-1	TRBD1	CASSRRTGGMNTEAFF	TGTGCCAGCAGCCGGAGGACAGGGGGCATGAACACTGAAGCTTTCTTT
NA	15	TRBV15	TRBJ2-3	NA	CATSREREPTDTQYF	TGTGCCACCAGCAGAGAGCGGGAACCTACAGATACGCAGTATTTT
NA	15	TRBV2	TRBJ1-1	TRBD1	CASSEQGASNTEAFF	TGTGCCAGCAGTGAACAGGGGGCTTCGAACACTGAAGCTTTCTTT
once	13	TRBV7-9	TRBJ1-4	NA	CASSFKGEEKLFF	TGTGCCAGCAGCTTCAAGGGGGAAGAAAAACTGTTTTTT
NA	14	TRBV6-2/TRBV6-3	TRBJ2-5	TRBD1	CASSGTGSLETQYF	TGTGCCAGCAGCGGGACAGGGAGCCTCGAGACCCAGTACTTC
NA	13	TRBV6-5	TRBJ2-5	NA	CASRPGVQETQYF	TGTGCCAGCAGACCCGGGGTCCAAGAGACCCAGTACTTC
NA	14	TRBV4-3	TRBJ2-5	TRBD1	CASSLDRGFETQYF	TGCGCCAGCAGCCTGGACAGGGGATTCGAGACCCAGTACTTC
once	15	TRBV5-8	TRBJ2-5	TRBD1	CASTNHRGSGETQYF	TGTGCCAGCACCAATCACAGGGGAAGTGGTGAGACCCAGTACTTC
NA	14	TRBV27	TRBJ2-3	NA	CASSLQGRTDTQYF	TGTGCCAGCAGTTTACAGGGGCGCACAGATACGCAGTATTTT
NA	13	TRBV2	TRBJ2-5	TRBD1	CASIDRGLGTQYF	TGTGCCAGCATCGACAGGGGTTTAGGGACCCAGTACTTC
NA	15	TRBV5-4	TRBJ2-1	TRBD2	CASSLTSGSWYEQFF	TGTGCCAGCAGCTTGACTAGCGGGAGTTGGTATGAGCAGTTCTTC
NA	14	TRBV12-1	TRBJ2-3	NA	CASSTHPPTDTQYF	TGTGCCAGCAGCACTCATCCCCCTACAGATACGCAGTATTTT
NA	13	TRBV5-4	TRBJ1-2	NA	CASSLAGNYGYTF	TGTGCCAGCAGCCTGGCAGGGAACTATGGCTACACCTTC
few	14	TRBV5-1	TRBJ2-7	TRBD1	CASSQGGQGGEQYF	TGCGCCAGCAGCCAAGGGGGACAGGGCGGCGAGCAGTACTTC
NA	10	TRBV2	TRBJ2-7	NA	CATETYEQYF	TGTGCCACAGAAACCTACGAGCAGTACTTC
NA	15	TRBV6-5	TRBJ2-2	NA	CASSLPTIGTGELFF	TGTGCCAGCAGTCTCCCGACTATCGGCACCGGGGAGCTGTTTTTT
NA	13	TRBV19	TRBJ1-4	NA	CASSMRAEAKLFF	TGTGCCAGTAGTATGAGGGCAGAGGCAAAACTGTTTTTT
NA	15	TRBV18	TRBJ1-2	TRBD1	CASSPLRTGDEGYTF	TGTGCCAGCTCACCACTACGGACAGGGGACGAAGGCTACACCTTC
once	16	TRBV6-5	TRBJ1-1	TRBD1	CASSYPPGQRNTEAFF	TGTGCCAGCAGTTACCCTCCGGGACAGAGGAACACTGAAGCTTTCTTT
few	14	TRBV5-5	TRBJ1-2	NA	CASSWGGQGYGYTF	TGTGCCAGCAGCTGGGGGGGGCAAGGCTATGGCTACACCTTC
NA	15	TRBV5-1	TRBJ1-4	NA	CASSPVGGTNEKLFF	TGCGCCAGCAGCCCGGTGGGGGGGACTAATGAAAAACTGTTTTTT
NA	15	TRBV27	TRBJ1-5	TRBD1	CASSLEGQGNQPQHF	TGTGCCAGCAGTTTAGAGGGACAGGGCAATCAGCCCCAGCATTTT
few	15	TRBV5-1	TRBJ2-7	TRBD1	CASREGSGTVYEQYF	TGCGCCAGCCGGGAAGGCTCCGGGACAGTGTACGAGCAGTACTTC
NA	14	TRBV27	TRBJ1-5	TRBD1	CASRRDRDNQPQHF	TGTGCCAGCAGACGCGACAGGGACAATCAGCCCCAGCATTTT
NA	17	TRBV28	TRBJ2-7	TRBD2	CASSLSGLAGGFYEQYF	TGTGCCAGCAGTCTTTCGGGGTTAGCGGGAGGGTTCTACGAGCAGTACTTC
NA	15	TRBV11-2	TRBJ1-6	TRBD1	CASSADRANYSPLHF	TGTGCCAGCAGCGCCGACAGGGCCAACTATTCACCCCTCCACTTT
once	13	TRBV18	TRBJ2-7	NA	CASSRLDTYEQYF	TGTGCCAGCTCAAGACTAGACACCTACGAGCAGTACTTC
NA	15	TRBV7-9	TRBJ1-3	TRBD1	CASSLGQGAGNTIYF	TGTGCCAGCAGCTTAGGACAGGGGGCTGGAAACACCATATATTTT
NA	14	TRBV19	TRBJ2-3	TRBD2	CASRKRGGSDTQYF	TGTGCCAGTAGGAAGCGGGGTGGATCAGATACGCAGTATTTT
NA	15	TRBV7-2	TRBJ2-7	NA	CASSLDGFRAYEQYF	TGTGCCAGCAGCCTAGACGGTTTCCGGGCCTACGAGCAGTACTTC
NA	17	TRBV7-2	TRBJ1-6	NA	CASSYVPRRSYNSPLHF	TGTGCCAGCAGCTACGTGCCCCGGAGGTCCTATAATTCACCCCTCCACTTT
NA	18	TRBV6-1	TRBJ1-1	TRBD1	CASSEALRTGGLSTEAFF	TGTGCCAGCAGTGAAGCGCTCCGGACAGGGGGACTCAGCACTGAAGCTTTCTTT
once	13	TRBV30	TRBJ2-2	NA	CAWSVSGAGELFF	TGTGCCTGGAGTGTCTCAGGGGCCGGGGAGCTGTTTTTT
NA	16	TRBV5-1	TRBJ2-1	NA	CASSFSPGELYNEQFF	TGCGCCAGCAGCTTCTCCCCGGGGGAGTTATACAATGAGCAGTTCTTC
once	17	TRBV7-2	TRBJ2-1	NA	CASSLNAGQSSYNEQFF	TGTGCCAGCAGCTTAAATGCAGGACAAAGCTCCTACAATGAGCAGTTCTTC
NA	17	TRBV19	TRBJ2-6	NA	CASSPKTGGSGANVLTF	TGTGCCAGTAGTCCAAAGACGGGCGGGTCTGGGGCCAACGTCCTGACTTTC
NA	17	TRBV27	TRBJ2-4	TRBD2	CASSPLGSGRDKNIQYF	TGTGCCAGCAGTCCCCTGGGTAGCGGGAGGGACAAAAACATTCAGTACTTC
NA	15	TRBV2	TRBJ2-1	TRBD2	CASNGGSGRVNEQFF	TGTGCCAGCAACGGCGGTAGCGGGAGGGTTAATGAGCAGTTCTTC
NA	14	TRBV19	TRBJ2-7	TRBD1	CASSTDRGAYEQYF	TGTGCCAGTAGTACCGACAGGGGGGCCTACGAGCAGTACTTC
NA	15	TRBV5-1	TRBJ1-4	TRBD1	CASSPTGPNQEKLFF	TGCGCCAGCAGCCCGACAGGGCCCAATCAGGAAAAACTGTTTTTT
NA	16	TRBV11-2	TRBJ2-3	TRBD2	CASSPRLAGVSDTQYF	TGTGCCAGCAGCCCAAGACTAGCGGGGGTCTCGGATACGCAGTATTTT
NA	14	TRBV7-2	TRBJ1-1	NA	CASSLGGGETEAFF	TGTGCCAGCAGCTTAGGAGGTGGGGAGACTGAAGCTTTCTTT
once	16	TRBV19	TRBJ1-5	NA	CASSSTGETGNQPQHF	TGTGCCAGTAGTAGCACGGGGGAAACGGGCAATCAGCCCCAGCATTTT
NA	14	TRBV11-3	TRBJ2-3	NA	CASSLNPAADTQYF	TGTGCCAGCAGCTTAAACCCCGCGGCAGATACGCAGTATTTT
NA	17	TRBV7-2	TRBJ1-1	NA	CASSRLITAGMNTEAFF	TGTGCCAGCAGCCGTTTGATTACCGCAGGAATGAACACTGAAGCTTTCTTT
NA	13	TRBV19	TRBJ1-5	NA	CASSLRGDQPQHF	TGTGCCAGTAGTCTCCGGGGGGATCAGCCCCAGCATTTT
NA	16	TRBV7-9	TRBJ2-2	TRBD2	CASSLEAGYSTGELFF	TGTGCCAGCAGCTTAGAAGCGGGATACAGCACCGGGGAGCTGTTTTTT
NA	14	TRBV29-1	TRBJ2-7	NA	CSVEEPGIHYEQYF	TGCAGCGTCGAAGAACCCGGGATTCACTACGAGCAGTACTTC
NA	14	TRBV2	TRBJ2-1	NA	CASRTRTAPGEQFF	TGTGCCAGCAGAACCCGGACAGCCCCCGGTGAGCAGTTCTTC
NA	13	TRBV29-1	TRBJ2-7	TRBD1	CSVQGQGSSEQYF	TGCAGCGTTCAAGGACAGGGGTCAAGCGAGCAGTACTTC